Listed below are T cell receptor beta chains from one sample, sequenced in a study of shared clonotypes between healthy human individuals. Measured with immunoSEQ multiplex PCR; TCRdb has only the in-frame clones, and not every one. The data contain approximately 2,000,000 clones, roughly 92% of them singletons. The sample taken for sequencing was naive CD4+ T cells from PBMCs. Receptor source: a man between 18 and 29 years old in good health. Some clones in this sample may be carry-over from other donors' samples. Both conserved end residues are part of each CDR3. Fields, in order: J gene, D gene, V gene, clone size, CDR3 protein, CDR3 DNA. A D gene is named only where the DNA matches it firmly. Not every row has a clone size; where given, it reads once, few, many or a size class.

TRBJ2-1 TRBD2 TRBV5-1 NA CASRARTSGSSYNEQFF TGCGCCAGCAGGGCCCGGACTAGCGGGAGCTCCTACAATGAGCAGTTCTTC
TRBJ2-3 TRBD2 TRBV5-1 NA CASSLTGTSGIRTDTQYF TGCGCCAGCAGCTTAACCGGGACTAGCGGGATTCGCACAGATACGCAGTATTTT
TRBJ1-4 NA TRBV7-9 NA CASSYRQAGTNEKLFF TGTGCCAGCAGTTATAGACAGGCCGGGACTAATGAAAAACTGTTTTTT
TRBJ1-1 NA TRBV6-5 once CASSLTSNTEAFF TGTGCCAGCAGCTTGACATCGAACACTGAAGCTTTCTTT
TRBJ2-3 NA TRBV7-9 NA CASSLTSGTDTQYF TGTGCCAGCAGCCTCACGTCTGGCACAGATACGCAGTATTTT
TRBJ1-1 NA TRBV7-2 NA CASSLGAMNTEAFF TGTGCCAGCAGCTTAGGCGCGATGAACACTGAAGCTTTCTTT
TRBJ2-5 NA TRBV5-8 NA CASSAGESVRETQYF TGTGCCAGCAGCGCAGGGGAATCTGTTCGAGAGACCCAGTACTTC
TRBJ2-3 NA TRBV27 NA CASSLDYRDTQYF TGTGCCAGCAGTTTAGACTATCGGGATACGCAGTATTTT
TRBJ2-5 TRBD1 TRBV27 NA CASRLGQGAILTQYF TGTGCCAGCAGACTAGGACAGGGGGCGATTCTAACCCAGTACTTC
TRBJ1-4 NA TRBV6-1 NA CASSEAPGHEKLFF TGTGCCAGCAGTGAAGCCCCAGGGCATGAAAAACTGTTTTTT
TRBJ1-1 NA TRBV2 few CASSEVPVNTEAFF TGTGCCAGCAGTGAAGTGCCGGTGAACACTGAAGCTTTCTTT
TRBJ2-3 TRBD2 TRBV7-9 NA CASRRTTSKDTQYF TGTGCCAGCAGGCGGACGACTAGCAAGGATACGCAGTATTTT
TRBJ2-2 NA TRBV5-6 NA CASRGDGLGGDFNTGELFF TGTGCCAGCAGGGGTGACGGATTGGGTGGGGACTTTAACACCGGGGAGCTGTTTTTT
TRBJ2-2 NA TRBV4-3 NA CASSRLQGNTGELFF TGCGCCAGCAGCCGACTACAGGGGAACACCGGGGAGCTGTTTTTT
TRBJ2-3 NA TRBV11-2 NA CASSGNTDTQYF TGTGCCAGCAGCGGAAACACAGATACGCAGTATTTT
TRBJ2-3 NA TRBV5-1 NA CASSLEFGLSTDTQYF TGCGCCAGCAGCTTGGAGTTCGGACTCAGCACAGATACGCAGTATTTT
TRBJ2-5 TRBD2 TRBV9 NA CASNTGDYLGGTQYF TGTGCCAGCAATACTGGGGACTACCTAGGAGGGACCCAGTACTTC
TRBJ1-3 NA TRBV6-1 NA CASSLAGNTIYF TGTGCCAGCAGTTTAGCAGGAAACACCATATATTTT
TRBJ1-4 NA TRBV15 NA CATTVGHQNEKLFF TGTGCCACCACCGTCGGACACCAAAATGAAAAACTGTTTTTT
TRBJ1-1 NA TRBV29-1 NA CSVVKVANTEAFF TGCAGCGTTGTGAAGGTGGCAAACACTGAAGCTTTCTTT
TRBJ2-7 TRBD1 TRBV2 NA CASSELDRRFVGEQYF TGTGCCAGCAGTGAACTGGACAGGCGGTTTGTGGGCGAGCAGTACTTC
TRBJ2-1 TRBD2 TRBV9 NA CASSPREGSYNEQFF TGTGCCAGCAGCCCGCGGGAGGGGTCCTACAATGAGCAGTTCTTC